This T cell receptor beta chain was retrieved from a study of CD8+CD57+ T cells in acquired aplastic anemia. Sequenced patients had shown CD8+CD57+ cell expansion by flow cytometry. Genomic DNA, the template, was used for profiling of the TCR beta VDJ and CDR3. From the reads, TCRdb called clonotypes with MiXCR, one entry per CDR3 protein. The table records under 200,000 distinct CDR3 sequences, less than 50% of them present only once. V trimming: 2 bases; J trimming: 4 bases; junction bases outside the gene matches: 6. Germline V gives CDR1 LNHNV, CDR2 YYDKDF (reference sequence). The CDR3 length is 15 residues.

The receptor's source is a human donor with aplastic anemia. Sequenced material: sorted CD4+, CD8+, or CD8+CD57+ T cells (not recorded which) from PBMCs. The genes are TRBV15 and TRBJ1-1; 8 bases match TRBD1. CDR3 loop: CATSRRTGSFTEAFF. CDR3 coding DNA: TGTGCCACCAGCAGAAGGACAGGGAGTTTCACTGAAGCTTTCTTT. The full variable domain, its missing parts supplied by reference TRBV15 and TRBJ1-1, is DAMVIQNPRYQVTQFGKPVTLSCSQTLNHNVMYWYQQKSSQAPKLLFHYYDKDFNNEADTPDNFQSRRPNTSFCFLDIRSPGLGDTAMYLCATSRRTGSFTEAFFGQGTRLTVV.